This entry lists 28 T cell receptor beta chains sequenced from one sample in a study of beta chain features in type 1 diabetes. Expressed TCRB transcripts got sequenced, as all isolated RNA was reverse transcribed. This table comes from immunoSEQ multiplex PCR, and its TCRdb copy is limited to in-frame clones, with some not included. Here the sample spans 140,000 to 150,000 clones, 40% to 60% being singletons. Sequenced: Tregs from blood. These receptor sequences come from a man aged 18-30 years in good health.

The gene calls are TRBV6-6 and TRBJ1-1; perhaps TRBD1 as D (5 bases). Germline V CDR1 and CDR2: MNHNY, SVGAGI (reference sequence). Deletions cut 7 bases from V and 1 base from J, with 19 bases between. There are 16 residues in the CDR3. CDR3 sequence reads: CASNPLEGGQNTEAFF. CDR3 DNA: TGTGCCAGCAATCCGTTGGAGGGAGGACAGAACACTGAAGCTTTCTTT.

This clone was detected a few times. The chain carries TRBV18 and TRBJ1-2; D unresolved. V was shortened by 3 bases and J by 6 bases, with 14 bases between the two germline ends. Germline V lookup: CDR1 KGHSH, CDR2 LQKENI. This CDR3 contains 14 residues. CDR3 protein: CASSPPSVLNGYTF. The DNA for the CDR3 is TGTGCCAGCTCACCTCCTTCTGTCCTTAATGGCTACACCTTC.

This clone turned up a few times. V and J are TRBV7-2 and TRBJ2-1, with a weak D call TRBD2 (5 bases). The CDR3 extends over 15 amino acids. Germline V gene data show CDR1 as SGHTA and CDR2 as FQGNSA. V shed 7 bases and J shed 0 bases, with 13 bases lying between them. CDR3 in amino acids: CASTRRGGSYNEQFF. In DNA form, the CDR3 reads TGTGCCAGCACCCGGCGCGGAGGCTCCTACAATGAGCAGTTCTTC. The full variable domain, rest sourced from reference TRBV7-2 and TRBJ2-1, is GAGVSQSPSNKVTEKGKDVELRCDPISGHTALYWYRQSLGQGLEFLIYFQGNSAPDKSGLPSDRFSAERTGGSVSTLTIQRTQQEDSAVYLCASTRRGGSYNEQFFGPGTRLTVL.

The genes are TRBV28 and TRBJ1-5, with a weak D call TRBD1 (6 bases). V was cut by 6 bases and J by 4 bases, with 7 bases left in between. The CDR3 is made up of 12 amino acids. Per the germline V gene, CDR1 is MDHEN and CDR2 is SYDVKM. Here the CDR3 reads CASRDSNQPQHF. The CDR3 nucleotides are TGTGCCAGCAGGGACAGTAATCAGCCCCAGCATTTT.

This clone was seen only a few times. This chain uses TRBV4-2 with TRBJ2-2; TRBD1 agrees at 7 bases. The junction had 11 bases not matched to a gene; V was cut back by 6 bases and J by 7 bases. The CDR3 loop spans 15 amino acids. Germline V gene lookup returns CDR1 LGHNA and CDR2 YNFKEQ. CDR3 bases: TGTGCCAGCAGGCACACAGGGGACCGGGGCGGGGAGCTGTTTTTT. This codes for CASRHTGDRGGELFF.

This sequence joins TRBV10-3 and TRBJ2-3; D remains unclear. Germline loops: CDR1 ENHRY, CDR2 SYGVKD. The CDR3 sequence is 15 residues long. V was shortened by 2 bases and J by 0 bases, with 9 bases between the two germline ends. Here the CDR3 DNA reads TGTGCCATCAGTGAGAGGCAGACTAGCACAGATACGCAGTATTTT. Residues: CAISERQTSTDTQYF.

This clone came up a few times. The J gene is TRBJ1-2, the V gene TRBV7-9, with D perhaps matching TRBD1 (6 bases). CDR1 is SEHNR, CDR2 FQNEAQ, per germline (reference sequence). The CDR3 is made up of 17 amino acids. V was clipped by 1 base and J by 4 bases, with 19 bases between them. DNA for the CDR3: TGTGCCAGCAGCTTAGTAACGAGGGACAAGGGGTCCTATGGCTACACCTTC. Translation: CASSLVTRDKGSYGYTF.

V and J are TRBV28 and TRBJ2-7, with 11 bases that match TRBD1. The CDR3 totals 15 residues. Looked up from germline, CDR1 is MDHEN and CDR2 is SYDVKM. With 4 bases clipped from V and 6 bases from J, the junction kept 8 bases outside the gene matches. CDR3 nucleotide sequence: TGTGCCAGCAGTTCCCCCGGGACAGGGGGTTCCGAGCAGTACTTC. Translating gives CASSSPGTGGSEQYF.

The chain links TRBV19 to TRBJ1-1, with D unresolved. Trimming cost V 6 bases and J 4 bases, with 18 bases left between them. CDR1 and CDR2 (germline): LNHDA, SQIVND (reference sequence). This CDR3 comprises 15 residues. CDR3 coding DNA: TGTGCCAGTAGCCCCCTTGACACATTATCCACTGAAGCTTTCTTT. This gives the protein CASSPLDTLSTEAFF.

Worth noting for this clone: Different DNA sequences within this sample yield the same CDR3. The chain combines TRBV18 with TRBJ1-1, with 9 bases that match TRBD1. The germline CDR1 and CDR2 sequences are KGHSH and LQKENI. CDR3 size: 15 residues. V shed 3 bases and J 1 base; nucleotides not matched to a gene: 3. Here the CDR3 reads CASSPRTGENTEAFF. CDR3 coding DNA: TGTGCCAGCTCACCCCGGACAGGGGAGAACACTGAAGCTTTCTTT.

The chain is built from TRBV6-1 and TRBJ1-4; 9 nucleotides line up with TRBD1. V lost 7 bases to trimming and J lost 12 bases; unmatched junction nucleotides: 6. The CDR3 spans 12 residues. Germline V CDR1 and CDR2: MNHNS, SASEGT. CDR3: CASTRTGGQLFF. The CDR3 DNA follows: TGTGCCAGCACCCGAACAGGGGGCCAACTGTTTTTT.

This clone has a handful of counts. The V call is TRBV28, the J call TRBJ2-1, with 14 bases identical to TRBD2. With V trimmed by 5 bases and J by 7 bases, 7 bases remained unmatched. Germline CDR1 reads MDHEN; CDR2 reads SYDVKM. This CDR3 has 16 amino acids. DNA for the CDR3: TGTGCCAGCAGTCGAAGACTAGCGGGAGGGCCGAATGAGCAGTTCTTC. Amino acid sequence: CASSRRLAGGPNEQFF.

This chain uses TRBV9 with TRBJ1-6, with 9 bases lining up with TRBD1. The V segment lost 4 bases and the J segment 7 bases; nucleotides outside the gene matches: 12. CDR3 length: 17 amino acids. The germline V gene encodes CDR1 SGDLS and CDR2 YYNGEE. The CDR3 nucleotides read TGTGCCAGCAGCTATAGTGTAGGGACAGGGTTAAATTCACCCCTCCACTTT. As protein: CASSYSVGTGLNSPLHF.

As DNA, the CDR3 is TGTGCCAGCAGCCTACAGGATACCTACAATGAGCAGTTCTTC. Translating it yields CASSLQDTYNEQFF. The V call is TRBV28, the J call TRBJ2-1; the D gene is possibly TRBD1 (5 bases). V gave up 6 bases and J gave up 2 bases, with 11 bases separating them. CDR3 length: 14 amino acids. The germline V gene encodes CDR1 MDHEN and CDR2 SYDVKM.

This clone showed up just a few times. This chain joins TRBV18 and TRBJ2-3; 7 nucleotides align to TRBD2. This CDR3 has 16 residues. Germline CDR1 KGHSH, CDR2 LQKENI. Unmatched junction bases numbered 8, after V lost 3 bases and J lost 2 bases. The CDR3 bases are TGTGCCAGCTCACCCGAACGGGGGGTTATCACAGATACGCAGTATTTT. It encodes CASSPERGVITDTQYF. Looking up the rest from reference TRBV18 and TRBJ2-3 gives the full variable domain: NAGVMQNPRHLVRRRGQEARLRCSPMKGHSHVYWYRQLPEEGLKFMVYLQKENIIDESGMPKERFSAEFPKEGPSILRIQQVVRGDSAAYFCASSPERGVITDTQYFGPGTRLTVL.

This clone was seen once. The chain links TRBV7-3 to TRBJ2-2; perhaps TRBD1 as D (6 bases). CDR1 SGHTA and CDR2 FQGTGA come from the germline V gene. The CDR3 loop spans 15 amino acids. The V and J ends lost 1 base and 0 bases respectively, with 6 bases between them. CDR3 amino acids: CASSLNRANTGELFF. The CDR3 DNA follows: TGTGCCAGCAGCTTAAACAGGGCGAACACCGGGGAGCTGTTTTTT.

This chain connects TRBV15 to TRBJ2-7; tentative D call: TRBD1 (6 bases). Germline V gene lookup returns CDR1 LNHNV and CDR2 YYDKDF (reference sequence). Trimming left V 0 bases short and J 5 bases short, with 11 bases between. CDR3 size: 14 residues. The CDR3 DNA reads TGTGCCACCAGCAGAGATAGGGGGTTCAACGAGCAGTACTTC. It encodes CATSRDRGFNEQYF.

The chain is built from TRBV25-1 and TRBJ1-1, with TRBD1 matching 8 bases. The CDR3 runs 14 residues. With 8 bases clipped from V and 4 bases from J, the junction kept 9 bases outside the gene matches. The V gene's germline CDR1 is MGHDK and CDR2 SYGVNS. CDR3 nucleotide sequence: TGTGCCAGCCCATGGACCGACAGGGGCACTGAAGCTTTCTTT. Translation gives CASPWTDRGTEAFF. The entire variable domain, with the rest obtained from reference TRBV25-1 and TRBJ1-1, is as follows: EADIYQTPRYLVIGTGKKITLECSQTMGHDKMYWYQQDPGMELHLIHYSYGVNSTEKGDLSSESTVSRIRTEHFPLTLESARPSHTSQYLCASPWTDRGTEAFFGQGTRLTVV.

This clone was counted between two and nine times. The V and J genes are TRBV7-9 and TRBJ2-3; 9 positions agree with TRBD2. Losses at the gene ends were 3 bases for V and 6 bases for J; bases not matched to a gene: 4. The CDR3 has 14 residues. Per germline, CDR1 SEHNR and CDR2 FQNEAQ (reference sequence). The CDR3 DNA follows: TGTGCCAGCAGCTTCCCGGCGGGAGGGGATACGCAGTATTTT. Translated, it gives CASSFPAGGDTQYF.

The CDR3 loop reads CASSSSRVGETQYF. The CDR3 nucleotides are TGTGCCAGCAGTTCCAGCAGGGTGGGCGAGACCCAGTACTTC. J is TRBJ2-5 and V is TRBV7-2; D might be TRBD1 (5 bases). The CDR3 is 14 amino acids. Trimming took 6 bases from V and 5 from J, leaving 16 bases between them. The germline CDR1 and CDR2 sequences are SGHTA and FQGNSA.

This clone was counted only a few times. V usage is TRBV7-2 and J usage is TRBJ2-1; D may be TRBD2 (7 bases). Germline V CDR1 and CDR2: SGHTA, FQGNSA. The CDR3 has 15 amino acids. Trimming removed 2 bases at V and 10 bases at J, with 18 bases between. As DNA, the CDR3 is TGTGCCAGCAGCTTAATTGGGGGGGGCCCCCGGGAGCAGTTCTTC. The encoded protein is CASSLIGGGPREQFF.

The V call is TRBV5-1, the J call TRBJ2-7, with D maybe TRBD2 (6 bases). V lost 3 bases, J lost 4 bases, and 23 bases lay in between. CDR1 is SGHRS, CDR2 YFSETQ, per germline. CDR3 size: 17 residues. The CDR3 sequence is CASSSQKRDGGAYEQYF. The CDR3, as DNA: TGCGCCAGCAGCTCGCAGAAACGGGACGGAGGGGCATACGAGCAGTACTTC.

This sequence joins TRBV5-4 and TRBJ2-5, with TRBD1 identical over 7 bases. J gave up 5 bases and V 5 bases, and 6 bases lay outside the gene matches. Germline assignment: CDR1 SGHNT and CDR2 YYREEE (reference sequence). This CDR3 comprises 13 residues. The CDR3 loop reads CASRDRAGETQYF. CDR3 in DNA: TGTGCCAGCAGAGACAGGGCCGGGGAGACCCAGTACTTC.

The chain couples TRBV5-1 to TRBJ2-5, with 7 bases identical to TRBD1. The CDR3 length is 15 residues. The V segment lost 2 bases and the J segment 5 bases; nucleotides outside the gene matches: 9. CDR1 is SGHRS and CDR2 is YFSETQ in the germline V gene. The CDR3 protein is CASSFRDRVVETQYF. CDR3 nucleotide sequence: TGCGCCAGCAGCTTTCGTGACAGGGTGGTCGAGACCCAGTACTTC.

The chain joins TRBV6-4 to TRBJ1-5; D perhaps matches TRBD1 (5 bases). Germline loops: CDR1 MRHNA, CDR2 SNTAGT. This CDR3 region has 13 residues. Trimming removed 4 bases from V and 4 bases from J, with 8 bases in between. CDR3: CASSAQENQPQHF. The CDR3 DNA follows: TGTGCCAGCAGTGCACAGGAAAATCAGCCCCAGCATTTT.

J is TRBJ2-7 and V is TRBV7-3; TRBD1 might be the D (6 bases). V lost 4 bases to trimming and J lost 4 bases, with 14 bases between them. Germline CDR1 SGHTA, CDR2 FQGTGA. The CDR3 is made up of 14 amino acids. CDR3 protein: CASSSGQRPYEQYF. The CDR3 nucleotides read TGTGCCAGCAGCTCTGGACAGAGGCCTTACGAGCAGTACTTC.

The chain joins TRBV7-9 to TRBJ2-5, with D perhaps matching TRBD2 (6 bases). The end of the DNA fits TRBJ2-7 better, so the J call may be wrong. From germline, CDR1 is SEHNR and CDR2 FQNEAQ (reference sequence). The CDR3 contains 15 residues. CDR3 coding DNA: TGTGCCAGCAGCTACGGGGGACGGCTCTCCTACGAGCAGTACTTC. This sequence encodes CASSYGGRLSYEQYF.

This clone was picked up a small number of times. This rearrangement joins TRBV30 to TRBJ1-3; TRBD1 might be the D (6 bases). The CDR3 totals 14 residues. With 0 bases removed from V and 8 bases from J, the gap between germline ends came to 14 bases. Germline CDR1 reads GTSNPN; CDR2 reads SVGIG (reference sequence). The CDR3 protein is CAWSVGQPGDTIYF. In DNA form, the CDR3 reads TGTGCCTGGAGTGTAGGACAGCCCGGAGACACCATATATTTT.